Below are 8 T cell receptor beta chains sequenced from a single sample in a study of PD-L1 blockade in urothelial cancer (dated by TCRdb to about 2017). The method was the immunoSEQ multiplex PCR assay. Not all clones reach the TCRdb copy of this immuneACCESS table, which keeps in-frame sequences only. Checked studies attribute under half of the gap to unresolved V genes and leave the rest unexplained. The sample contains roughly 60,000 clones, about four fifths of them found a single time. The ten largest clones capture around 4.6% of the sample. The sample was PBMCs, taken around atezolizumab (anti-PD-L1) treatment. These receptors were collected from a man aged 65 to 85 with urothelial cancer.

J is TRBJ1-2 and V is TRBV5-8; 7 bases align to TRBD1. CDR3 length: 14 residues. Germline assignment: CDR1 SGHTS and CDR2 YDEGEE. Trimming removed 3 bases from V and 4 bases from J; junction bases left unmatched: 6. The CDR3 coding sequence is TGTGCCAGCAGCTCGAGGACAGGCCCCTATGGCTACACCTTC. This sequence encodes CASSSRTGPYGYTF.

The chain combines TRBV19 with TRBJ1-1; D gene unclear. Germline loops: CDR1 LNHDA, CDR2 SQIVND (reference sequence). The CDR3 runs to 14 residues. V lost 5 bases and J lost 0, with 10 bases in between. The DNA for the CDR3 is TGTGCCAGTAGTGCAGATTTCATGAACACTGAAGCTTTCTTT. As protein: CASSADFMNTEAFF. The variable domain in full, completed from reference TRBV19 and TRBJ1-1, reads DGGITQSPKYLFRKEGQNVTLSCEQNLNHDAMYWYRQDPGQGLRLIYYSQIVNDFQKGDIAEGYSVSREKKESFPLTVTSAQKNPTAFYLCASSADFMNTEAFFGQGTRLTVV.

V gene TRBV10-3 combines with J gene TRBJ1-4; perhaps TRBD1 as D (5 bases). Germline CDR1 ENHRY, CDR2 SYGVKD. Trimming shortened V by 3 bases and J by 8 bases, and 16 bases separated the two germline ends. The CDR3 is made up of 15 amino acids. CDR3 loop: CAISELGQGGEKLFF. The DNA of the CDR3 is TGTGCCATCAGTGAATTGGGGCAGGGAGGCGAAAAACTGTTTTTT.

The CDR3 spells CASRPGLGIQETQYF. As DNA, the CDR3 is TGTGCCAGCAGGCCGGGACTAGGGATACAAGAGACCCAGTACTTC. The chain joins TRBV9 to TRBJ2-5, with 8 nucleotides matching TRBD2. This CDR3 has 15 residues. The germline gives CDR1 SGDLS, CDR2 YYNGEE. The ends lost 5 bases at V and 2 bases at J; junction bases unmatched: 8.

This clone was found once. V usage is TRBV7-9 and J usage is TRBJ1-5; the D gene is possibly TRBD1 (6 bases). This CDR3 has 16 residues. Germline V CDR1 and CDR2: SEHNR, FQNEAQ (reference sequence). The V and J ends lost 5 bases and 0 bases respectively, with 14 bases between them. The CDR3 DNA sequence: TGTGCCAGCAGCCCATCACAGGGCCATAGCAATCAGCCCCAGCATTTT. It encodes CASSPSQGHSNQPQHF.

The gene calls are TRBV2 and TRBJ2-3; the D is unclear. V lost 7 bases, J lost 0 bases, and 14 bases lay in between. CDR1 is SNHLY, CDR2 FYNNEI, per germline. CDR3 length equals 15 residues. The CDR3 DNA follows: TGTGCCAGCATGGTGGAGAACACTAGCACAGATACGCAGTATTTT. Its protein product is CASMVENTSTDTQYF.

This rearrangement joins TRBV2 to TRBJ2-3; perhaps TRBD1 as D (5 bases). V gave up 6 bases and J gave up 5 bases, with 9 bases separating them. Germline V CDR1 and CDR2: SNHLY, FYNNEI. The CDR3 runs to 12 residues. The CDR3 loop reads CASRTDIDTQYF. CDR3 DNA sequence: TGTGCCAGCAGAACGGACATAGATACGCAGTATTTT.

The chain combines TRBV5-4 with TRBJ2-1; no clear D gene. The ends were cut back, 2 bases at V and 3 bases at J, with 6 bases in the middle. The CDR3 runs to 13 residues. Germline V gives CDR1 SGHNT, CDR2 YYREEE (reference sequence). DNA for the CDR3: TGTGCCAGCAGCTTTCCAGACTACAATGAGCAGTTCTTC. As protein: CASSFPDYNEQFF.